Below, one T cell receptor beta chain is given with its context. Its antigen is still unknown. Qualities for individual bases were not recorded, and no much larger clone is one base off. This sample was included in a study of blood T cell repertoires in COVID-19 (dated by TCRdb to 2018 to 2020). Some background on the complete study: Collaborator samples came from the United States, Italy and Spain and covered acute and convalescent phases of COVID-19. The material from the prospective study consisted of cDNA or gDNA derived from T cells, B-cell-depleted T cells, or PBMCs. Deeply sampled blood TCRbeta repertoires from subjects exposed to, actively infected with, or recovered from COVID-19 were included in the dataset. The repertoires were released in a freely available public database intended as a resource for research on the immune response to SARS-CoV-2. The samples were drawn from two sources: the first 160 participants of the ongoing ImmuneRACE study, and 1,000 to 1,500 subjects contributed by 6 global collaborators. Sample metadata almost always included a de-identified subject ID, COVID-19 status, age in years and sex. Where available, HLA class I and class II types were taken from metadata supplied by the sample provider and were not determined by assay-based typing. The full study reports these points: The quantity of clinical and demographic metadata differed by source and by participant and was supplied without curation.

Whole blood was collected in K2EDTA tubes by collaborating institutions according to the institutions' own protocols. Collaborator samples were shipped for TCRbeta analysis as frozen whole blood, isolated PBMCs, or DNA extracted from either sample type. TCRbeta CDR3 regions were amplified from genomic DNA using the immunoSEQ Assay, a bias-controlled multiplex PCR. Regarding the original processing steps: The number of nucleated cells in each sample was estimated from the amplification of reference gene primers within the assay. Sequence reads were collapsed and filtered to measure the absolute abundance of every unique TCRbeta CDR3 rearrangement. Productive Simpson clonality was computed per sample as the square root of Simpson's diversity index over productive rearrangements. TCRdb mirrors the immuneACCESS table, restricted to in-frame sequences. Some clones are absent from its copies; in checked studies, under half trace to an unresolved V gene, and the reason for the others is unknown. From that table come the V and J calls and clone size; the DNA was used to work out D and trimming. The sample has about 90,000 clones on record, approximately 80% of them singletons. Of the sample, 12% falls within the top ten clones.

Reading from cysteine to phenylalanine, the CDR3 counts 12 amino acids. Left in the record is the CDR3 DNA by itself, 36 bases read in frame from the first base. V is cut back by 7 bases and J by 6 bases, with 5 bases in the junction unmatched. For CDR1 and CDR2, the germline V gene (reference sequence) lists LNHDA and SQIVND. The TCR originated in a woman in her 70s with active or convalescent COVID-19. This chain joins TRBV19 to TRBJ1-1, with 7 bases aligning to TRBD1. The sequenced sample consisted of peripheral blood. CDR3 reads: CASTNRGSEAFF. The DNA sequence follows: TGTGCCAGTACAAACAGGGGCTCTGAAGCTTTCTTT.